This TCR beta chain was recovered during a study of T cell repertoires in cytomegalovirus infection. In the study overall: Both recently identified HLA-C-restricted and well-studied HLA-B-restricted CMV epitopes were used in the study. Both a matching HLA type and CMV infection were indicated by public TCR beta signatures. Study-wide results and limits: The ex vivo response was dominated by HLA-C-restricted CMV-specific TCR beta clonotypes.

Germline loops: CDR1 LNHDA, CDR2 SQIVND (reference sequence). V lost 5 bases, J lost 4 bases, and 8 bases stayed unmatched. This CDR3 is 15 amino acids long. From the reads, TCRdb called clonotypes with MiXCR, one entry per CDR3 protein. The table lists some 500,000 distinct CDR3 sequences, more than 30% of them singletons, with roughly 17% in the top ten. About this clonotype itself: What it recognizes is unknown.

The clonotype comes from a human donor in good health (CMV status not recorded). Some clones in this sample may be carry-over from other donors' samples. The chain joins TRBV19 to TRBJ2-7; 10 bases line up with TRBD2. The material sequenced was cultured PBMCs, taken from culture after CMV antigen stimulation. This chain's CDR3 is CASSAGLAGEYEQYF. CDR3 nucleotide sequence: TGTGCCAGTAGTGCTGGGCTAGCGGGAGAGTACGAGCAGTACTTC.